These T cell receptor beta chains were read from a single sample in a study of beta chain features in type 1 diabetes. TCRdb's copy holds only in-frame clones and misses some; the assay was immunoSEQ multiplex PCR. The data hold about 650,000 clones, with roughly 12% observed a single time. The sample was naive CD4+ T cells from blood. All receptors derive from a man aged 30 to 45 with type 1 diabetes. Each CDR3 is given with its conserved first and last residue. The D gene is left open where the match is weak. Expanded clones are given a class, and other clones once, few, many or no size at all.

TRBJ1-4 TRBD1 TRBV7-2 few CASRPGTGNEKLFF TGTGCCAGCAGGCCCGGGACAGGGAATGAAAAACTGTTTTTT
TRBJ2-2 TRBD2 TRBV4-3 few CASSQDYGTSGELFF TGCGCCAGCAGCCAAGATTATGGGACTAGCGGGGAGCTGTTTTTT
TRBJ2-3 TRBD1 TRBV10-3 . CAISVARDSSTDTQYF TGTGCCATCAGTGTCGCCCGGGACAGCAGCACAGATACGCAGTATTTT
TRBJ1-2 . TRBV29-1 few CSVEDRGGSYGYTF TGCAGCGTTGAAGATCGCGGGGGGTCCTATGGCTACACCTTC
TRBJ2-2 TRBD2 TRBV11-2 . CASSHTSGATGELFF TGTGCCAGCAGCCATACTAGCGGGGCCACCGGGGAGCTGTTTTTT
TRBJ2-3 . TRBV18 few CASSYDSPSSTDTQYF TGTGCCAGCTCGTATGACAGTCCTTCAAGCACAGATACGCAGTATTTT
TRBJ2-7 . TRBV2 . CAIATVPGEQYF TGTGCCATCGCGACAGTACCGGGCGAGCAGTACTTC
TRBJ1-2 . TRBV7-9 few CASSLAVDGYTF TGTGCCAGCAGCTTAGCGGTCGACGGCTACACCTTC
TRBJ1-2 TRBD1 TRBV18 . CASSPRGQGAGGYTF TGTGCCAGCTCACCACGGGGACAGGGGGCTGGTGGCTACACCTTC
TRBJ2-4 TRBD2 TRBV2 few CASSDGGGAKNIQYF TGTGCCAGCAGTGATGGCGGGGGGGCCAAAAACATTCAGTACTTC
TRBJ1-2 TRBD1 TRBV11-2 . CASSTRTGEYGYTF TGTGCCAGCAGCACACGGACAGGGGAATATGGCTACACCTTC
TRBJ2-5 . TRBV25-1 . CASSEYEPSAQETQYF TGTGCCAGCAGTGAATATGAACCGTCAGCCCAAGAGACCCAGTACTTC
TRBJ2-3 TRBD2 TRBV5-6 few CASSGRLAGTTDTQYF TGTGCCAGCAGCGGAAGACTAGCGGGGACCACAGATACGCAGTATTTT
TRBJ2-3 TRBD2 TRBV9 . CASRAKTSADTQYF TGTGCCAGCAGAGCCAAGACTAGCGCAGATACGCAGTATTTT
TRBJ2-7 . TRBV19 . CASSDEQYF TGTGCCAGTAGCGACGAGCAGTACTTC
TRBJ1-4 . TRBV18 . CASSRSQRDEKLFF TGTGCCAGCTCCCGGAGTCAAAGGGATGAAAAACTGTTTTTT
TRBJ1-2 TRBD1 TRBV10-3 few CASSYEEGASYTF TGTGCCAGCAGTTACGAGGAGGGGGCAAGCTACACCTTC
TRBJ2-3 . TRBV4-3 few CASSQFPTTGRTDTQYF TGCGCCAGCAGCCAATTCCCTACGACGGGGAGGACAGATACGCAGTATTTT
TRBJ1-2 . TRBV28 . CASRGGGYGYTF TGTGCCAGCAGAGGAGGAGGCTATGGCTACACCTTC
TRBJ1-1 . TRBV19 few CASSPSFGTEAFF TGTGCCAGTAGTCCCTCGTTCGGCACTGAAGCTTTCTTT
TRBJ1-1 TRBD1 TRBV18 . CASSPGDRNTEAFF TGTGCCAGCTCACCTGGGGACAGAAACACTGAAGCTTTCTTT
TRBJ2-7 TRBD1 TRBV6-5 . CASSYSTGTDYEQYF TGTGCCAGCAGTTACTCCACGGGGACAGACTACGAGCAGTACTTC
TRBJ1-5 . TRBV2 . CASSAGEGQPQHF TGTGCCAGCAGTGCGGGGGAAGGTCAGCCCCAGCATTTT
TRBJ2-3 . TRBV25-1 few CASSDGGRGDTQYF TGTGCCAGCAGTGACGGAGGAAGAGGAGATACGCAGTATTTT
TRBJ1-5 . TRBV7-2 . CASSLGEEQPQHF TGTGCCAGCAGCCTAGGGGAGGAGCAGCCCCAGCATTTT
TRBJ2-5 . TRBV5-4 . CASSFEREQETQYF TGTGCCAGCAGCTTCGAACGGGAACAAGAGACCCAGTACTTC
TRBJ2-3 . TRBV9 . CASSRSSADTQYF TGTGCCAGCAGCCGCAGTAGCGCAGATACGCAGTATTTT
TRBJ2-7 TRBD2 TRBV7-2 few CASSSASGGSYEQYF TGTGCCAGCAGCTCAGCTAGCGGGGGGTCCTACGAGCAGTACTTC
TRBJ1-3 . TRBV25-1 few CASSSPGGLGNTIYF TGTGCCAGCAGCTCACCCGGGGGGCTCGGAAACACCATATATTTT